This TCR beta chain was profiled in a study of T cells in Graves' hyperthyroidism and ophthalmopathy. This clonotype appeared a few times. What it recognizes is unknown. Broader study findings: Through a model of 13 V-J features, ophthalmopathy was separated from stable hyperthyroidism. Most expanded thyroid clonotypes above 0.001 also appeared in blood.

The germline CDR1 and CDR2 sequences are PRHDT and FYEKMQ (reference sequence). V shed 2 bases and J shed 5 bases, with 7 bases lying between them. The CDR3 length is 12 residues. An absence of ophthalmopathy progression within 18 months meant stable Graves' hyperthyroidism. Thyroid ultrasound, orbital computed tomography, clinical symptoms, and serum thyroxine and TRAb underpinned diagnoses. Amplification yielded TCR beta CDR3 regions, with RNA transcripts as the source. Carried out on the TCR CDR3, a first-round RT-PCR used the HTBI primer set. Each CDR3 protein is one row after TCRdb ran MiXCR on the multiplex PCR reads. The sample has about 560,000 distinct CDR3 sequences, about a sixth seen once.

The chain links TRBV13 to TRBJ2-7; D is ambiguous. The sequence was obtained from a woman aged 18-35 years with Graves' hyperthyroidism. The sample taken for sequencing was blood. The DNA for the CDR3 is TGTGCCAGCAGCTTAAAAAGGAACGAGCAGTACTTC. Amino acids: CASSLKRNEQYF. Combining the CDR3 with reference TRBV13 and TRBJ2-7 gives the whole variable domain AAGVIQSPRHLIKEKRETATLKCYPIPRHDTVYWYQQGPGQDPQFLISFYEKMQSDKGSIPDRFSAQQFSDYHSELNMSSLELGDSALYFCASSLKRNEQYFGPGTRLTVT.